Listed below are T cell receptor beta chains from one sample, sequenced in a study of cytomegalovirus exposure and HLA in healthy donors. Generated by immunoSEQ multiplex PCR, the TCRdb table keeps only in-frame clones and is missing some. The repertoire holds 160,000 or so clones, with less than 85% as singletons. Input material: PBMCs. The receptors stem from a man in his forties or fifties in good health and CMV-seronegative. CDR3s include the opening cysteine and the closing phenylalanine or tryptophan. Each record gives: clone size, D gene, V gene, CDR3 length, J gene, CDR3 DNA, CDR3 protein. D genes are given only for firm matches. Some rows have no size entry. The others give once, few or many, or a class for an expanded clone.

>NA|NA|TRBV27|15|TRBJ2-3
TGTGCCAGCAGTTTATCAGCAGGGGTCGGAGATACGCAGTATTTT
CASSLSAGVGDTQYF
>once|NA|TRBV14|15|TRBJ2-5
TGTGCCAGCAGCCAAGTAGGCAGGGCTCAAGAGACTCAGTACTTC
CASSQVGRAQETQYF
>NA|NA|TRBV7-7|14|TRBJ2-7
TGTGCCAGCAGCCCTGACAAGGGGCCCTACGAGCAGTACTTC
CASSPDKGPYEQYF
>NA|TRBD1|TRBV11-1|15|TRBJ2-5
TGTGCCAGCACTAAACAGGGGGCCGCACAAGAGACCCAGTACTTC
CASTKQGAAQETQYF
>once|TRBD2|TRBV29-1|14|TRBJ2-3
TGCAGCGTTGGGTCTAGCGGGAGTACAGATACGCAGTATTTT
CSVGSSGSTDTQYF
>NA|TRBD2|TRBV19|16|TRBJ2-1
TGTGCCAGTAGTATGGGGACTAGCGGGGGGTGGAATGAGCAGTTCTTC
CASSMGTSGGWNEQFF
>NA|NA|TRBV18|14|TRBJ2-5
TGTGCCAGCTCACCCACAGGTTCAGGAGAGACCCAGTACTTC
CASSPTGSGETQYF
>NA|NA|TRBV10-1|14|TRBJ2-7
TGCGCCAGCAGTGAGTCAGTCAGGAATTACGAGCAGTACTTC
CASSESVRNYEQYF
>NA|TRBD1|TRBV10-3|14|TRBJ2-7
TGTGCCATCAGTGCCGGGACAGACTCCTACGAGCAGTACTTC
CAISAGTDSYEQYF
>NA|NA|TRBV28|15|TRBJ1-2
TGTGCCAGCAGTTCCCCCGGGACACATAACTATGGCTACACCTTC
CASSSPGTHNYGYTF
>NA|NA|TRBV7-8|15|TRBJ1-1
TGTGCCAGCAGCTTGGGTGGGGCTATGAACACTGAAGCTTTCTTT
CASSLGGAMNTEAFF
>once|TRBD2|TRBV30|17|TRBJ2-7
TGTGCCTGGAGCAGACCTTGGAGCGGGAGGCCTCTATACGAGCAGTACTTC
CAWSRPWSGRPLYEQYF
>few|NA|TRBV21-1|14|TRBJ2-7
TGTGCCAGCAGCAAACTGCCCGACAACTACGAGCAGTACTTC
CASSKLPDNYEQYF
>once|NA|TRBV7-2|13|TRBJ1-1
TGTGCCAGCAGCTTAAGGGAGAACACTGAGGCTTTCTTT
CASSLRENTEAFF
>NA|NA|TRBV21-1|15|TRBJ1-5
TGTGCCAGCAGCAAAGAGGCACAGCCCAATCAGCCCCAGCATTTT
CASSKEAQPNQPQHF
>NA|NA|TRBV5-1|15|TRBJ2-6
TGCGCCAGCAGCTGGACAGCCTCTGGGGCCAACGTCCTGACTTTC
CASSWTASGANVLTF
>NA|NA|TRBV9|12|TRBJ2-7
TGTGCCCTCGTGGGGGCTGAATACGAGCAGTACTTC
CALVGAEYEQYF
>NA|NA|TRBV5-1|14|TRBJ2-7
TGCGCCAGCAGCTTGGTACAGGGCAAAGGCGAGCAGTACTTC
CASSLVQGKGEQYF
>NA|NA|TRBV5-6|13|TRBJ2-7
TGTGCCAGCAGCTTGCCAGGAGGGAACGAGCAGTACTTC
CASSLPGGNEQYF
>NA|NA|TRBV18|13|TRBJ1-2
TGTGCCAGCTCACCACCGGTGGCGGATGGCTACACCTTC
CASSPPVADGYTF
>NA|TRBD1|TRBV10-3|13|TRBJ1-1
TGTGCCACCAACCGGGACAGGGGCATTGAAGCTTTCTTT
CATNRDRGIEAFF
>NA|NA|TRBV19|14|TRBJ2-7
TGTGCCAGTAGTATATTGGGGAGACCCTACGAGCAGTACTTC
CASSILGRPYEQYF
>NA|NA|TRBV5-6|15|TRBJ2-1
TGTGCCAGCAGCTTGGCCGGGGGGCCGGGGAATGAGCAGTTCTTC
CASSLAGGPGNEQFF
>NA|TRBD2|TRBV6-1|15|TRBJ2-7
TGTGCCAGCAGTGGGGGACTAGCGGGCGTCTACGAGCAGTACTTC
CASSGGLAGVYEQYF
>once|TRBD1|TRBV7-8|14|TRBJ2-7
TGTGCCAGCAGTCGGGACAGGGGGAATTACGAGCAGTACTTC
CASSRDRGNYEQYF
>NA|TRBD2|TRBV10-2|14|TRBJ2-5
TGCGCCAGCCGTCCTAGCGGGGGGCTGGAGACCCAGTACTTC
CASRPSGGLETQYF
>NA|NA|TRBV5-1|15|TRBJ2-1
TGCGCCAGCAGCTTGGGGACAAGCAGCTACAATGAGCAGTTCTTC
CASSLGTSSYNEQFF